This TCR beta chain was documented in a study of cytomegalovirus exposure and HLA in healthy donors. Points from the study as a whole: V- and J-gene trimming of TCR beta was linked (in a later analysis) to a missense DCLRE1C variant. While the bulk of TCR sequences proved rare, some public TCRs turned up in many donors.

Everyone who donated was a healthy bone marrow donor. V was clipped by 3 bases and J by 2 bases, with 11 bases between them. The CDR3 extends over 14 amino acids. Per germline, CDR1 MNHEY and CDR2 SMNVEV (reference sequence). Primers included in the PCR were 60 Vbeta and 13 Jbeta primers. Profiled with immunoSEQ multiplex PCR; TCRdb holds only in-frame clones, not every one. The sample holds about 140,000 clones; approximately 80% are singletons and the top ten take around 2.2%. Only one count was recorded for this clone. Its target is unknown. The gene calls are TRBV27 and TRBJ2-7, with D possibly being TRBD2 (5 bases). The specimen sequenced was PBMCs. The clonotype originates from a man aged 25-45 years in good health and CMV-seronegative. CDR3 loop: CASSLSSRAYEQYF. In DNA, the CDR3 is TGTGCCAGCAGTTTGTCTAGCCGAGCCTACGAGCAGTACTTC.